A selection of T cell receptor beta chains follows, all from one sample in a study of blood T cells in healthy people across ages. Each CDR3 protein is one row after TCRdb ran MiXCR on the 5' RACE reads. This table has 700,000 to 950,000 distinct CDR3 sequences, roughly 45% appearing once. Sequencing was done on a sample of blood. These receptor sequences come from a woman between 55 and 75 years old in good health. Both conserved end residues are part of each CDR3. Fields, in order: J gene, D gene, clone size, V gene, CDR3 protein, CDR3 DNA. D genes are given only for firm matches. Clone size is given for some rows only: seen once, a few or many times, or a class if the clone is expanded.

J: TRBJ1-5; D: .; size: .; V: TRBV6-5; CDR3: CASSYSISQKQPQHF; DNA: TGTGCCAGCAGTTATTCAATCTCACAGAAGCAGCCCCAGCATTTT
J: TRBJ2-7; D: .; size: few; V: TRBV28; CDR3: CASSRVPSYEQYF; DNA: TGTGCCAGCAGTCGGGTCCCCTCCTACGAGCAGTACTTC
J: TRBJ2-7; D: TRBD1; size: .; V: TRBV5-6; CDR3: CASSIQGILYEQYF; DNA: TGTGCCAGCAGCATACAGGGGATACTCTACGAGCAGTACTTC
J: TRBJ1-1; D: TRBD1; size: once; V: TRBV20-1; CDR3: CSASGDRLNTEAFF; DNA: TGCAGTGCATCTGGGGACAGGTTGAACACTGAAGCTTTCTTT
J: TRBJ2-1; D: TRBD2; size: .; V: TRBV3-1; CDR3: CASSPGTSGGFNEQFF; DNA: TGTGCCAGCAGCCCCGGGACTAGCGGGGGGTTTAATGAGCAGTTCTTC
J: TRBJ1-1; D: .; size: many; V: TRBV29-1; CDR3: CSVRGASDTEAFF; DNA: TGCAGCGTTAGGGGCGCGTCGGACACTGAAGCTTTCTTT
J: TRBJ2-1; D: .; size: few; V: TRBV20-1; CDR3: CSASLVPGRDEQFF; DNA: TGCAGTGCTAGCCTGGTCCCGGGGCGGGACGAGCAGTTCTTC
J: TRBJ2-5; D: TRBD2; size: few; V: TRBV9; CDR3: CASSLQNRGEQYF; DNA: TGTGCCAGCAGCCTCCAGAATCGGGGGGAGCAGTACTTC
J: TRBJ2-1; D: .; size: .; V: TRBV20-1; CDR3: CSVKTTKYNEQFF; DNA: TGCAGTGTCAAGACGACTAAGTACAATGAGCAGTTCTTC
J: TRBJ2-7; D: .; size: once; V: TRBV12-3/TRBV12-4; CDR3: CASSLWGGTAYEQYF; DNA: TGTGCCAGCAGTTTATGGGGTGGGACCGCCTACGAGCAGTACTTC
J: TRBJ2-7; D: TRBD2; size: .; V: TRBV29-1; CDR3: CKALAGGSSYEQYF; DNA: TGCAAGGCACTAGCGGGGGGGAGCTCCTACGAGCAGTACTTC
J: TRBJ2-5; D: .; size: few; V: TRBV20-1; CDR3: CSARDTLETQYF; DNA: TGCAGTGCTAGAGATACGTTAGAGACCCAGTACTTC
J: TRBJ1-2; D: TRBD1; size: .; V: TRBV6-5; CDR3: CASTDRDDGYTF; DNA: TGTGCCAGCACCGACAGGGACGATGGCTACACCTTC
J: TRBJ2-3; D: .; size: few; V: TRBV20-1; CDR3: CSAGGSTDTQYF; DNA: TGCAGTGCTGGCGGTAGCACAGATACGCAGTATTTT
J: TRBJ1-5; D: .; size: .; V: TRBV19; CDR3: CASSGRANQPQHF; DNA: TGTGCCAGTAGTGGAAGAGCCAATCAGCCCCAGCATTTT
J: TRBJ1-1; D: .; size: few; V: TRBV6-5; CDR3: CASSYPGRNTEAFF; DNA: TGTGCCAGCAGTTACCCAGGGAGGAACACTGAAGCTTTCTTT
J: TRBJ2-6; D: .; size: many; V: TRBV11-2; CDR3: CASSFTGSSDSGANVLTF; DNA: TGTGCCAGCAGCTTTACTGGCAGCTCCGACTCTGGGGCCAACGTCCTGACTTTC
J: TRBJ2-1; D: .; size: .; V: TRBV7-9; CDR3: CASSFSTGSNEQFF; DNA: TGTGCCAGCAGCTTTAGTACGGGGAGCAATGAGCAGTTCTTC
J: TRBJ2-1; D: TRBD1; size: .; V: TRBV7-2; CDR3: CASSPIHTGVGTYEQFF; DNA: TGTGCCAGCAGCCCCATACACACAGGGGTAGGGACCTACGAGCAGTTCTTC
J: TRBJ2-5; D: .; size: once; V: TRBV11-2; CDR3: CASSYPPVNEQYF; DNA: TGTGCCAGCAGCTACCCCCCGGTCAATGAGCAGTACTTC
J: TRBJ2-7; D: .; size: once; V: TRBV6-5; CDR3: CASSYHMGGPYEQYF; DNA: TGTGCCAGCAGTTATCATATGGGGGGCCCCTACGAGCAGTACTTC
J: TRBJ1-2; D: .; size: once; V: TRBV3-1; CDR3: CASSRGEQNYGYTF; DNA: TGTGCCAGCAGCAGGGGGGAGCAAAACTATGGCTACACCTTC
J: TRBJ2-2; D: .; size: .; V: TRBV12-3/TRBV12-4; CDR3: CASTWATGELFF; DNA: TGTGCCAGCACCTGGGCCACCGGGGAGCTGTTTTTT
J: TRBJ2-5; D: .; size: once; V: TRBV20-1; CDR3: CSAQEVQGQETQYF; DNA: TGCAGTGCGCAGGAGGTGCAGGGTCAAGAGACCCAGTACTTC
J: TRBJ2-4; D: .; size: .; V: TRBV20-1; CDR3: CSARRGEGPDIQYF; DNA: TGCAGTGCTAGAAGGGGAGAGGGCCCAGACATTCAGTACTTC
J: TRBJ1-2; D: TRBD1; size: many; V: TRBV9; CDR3: CASSGPQGQSYGYTF; DNA: TGTGCCAGCAGCGGGCCACAGGGACAGAGCTATGGCTACACCTTC
J: TRBJ2-7; D: .; size: .; V: TRBV3-1; CDR3: CASSLDSGSTYEQYF; DNA: TGTGCCAGCAGCCTCGACTCGGGGTCGACCTACGAGCAGTACTTC
J: TRBJ2-5; D: TRBD2; size: .; V: TRBV27; CDR3: CASSTRGLAGGGLIGETQYF; DNA: TGTGCCAGCAGTACCCGGGGACTAGCGGGAGGCGGACTTATCGGAGAGACCCAGTACTTC
J: TRBJ1-4; D: .; size: .; V: TRBV6-4; CDR3: CASSDSINGERNEKLFF; DNA: TGTGCCAGCAGTGACTCGATCAACGGGGAAAGGAATGAAAAACTGTTTTTT
J: TRBJ1-1; D: .; size: .; V: TRBV10-3; CDR3: CAITGGMNTEAFF; DNA: TGTGCCATCACAGGTGGTATGAACACTGAAGCTTTCTTT
J: TRBJ2-1; D: .; size: few; V: TRBV12-3/TRBV12-4; CDR3: CASIRQEGLGEQFF; DNA: TGTGCCAGCATCCGCCAGGAGGGGTTGGGTGAGCAGTTCTTC
J: TRBJ2-7; D: .; size: .; V: TRBV21-1; CDR3: CASSTTRDEQYF; DNA: TGTGCCAGCAGCACGACGAGGGACGAGCAGTACTTC
J: TRBJ1-2; D: .; size: .; V: TRBV4-2; CDR3: CASSQARDYFANYGYTF; DNA: TGTGCCAGCAGCCAAGCCCGGGACTACTTTGCTAACTATGGCTACACCTTC
J: TRBJ2-4; D: .; size: many; V: TRBV20-1; CDR3: CSARDLGAVLAKNIQYF; DNA: TGCAGTGCTAGAGATTTAGGGGCAGTCCTAGCCAAAAACATTCAGTACTTC
J: TRBJ2-7; D: TRBD1; size: .; V: TRBV7-9; CDR3: CASSMGQGALYEQYF; DNA: TGTGCCAGCAGTATGGGACAGGGGGCTCTATACGAGCAGTACTTC
J: TRBJ1-1; D: TRBD1; size: once; V: TRBV10-3; CDR3: CAISPTGDTEAFF; DNA: TGTGCCATCAGTCCTACAGGGGATACTGAAGCTTTCTTT
J: TRBJ2-1; D: .; size: .; V: TRBV28; CDR3: CASSSQGSRWNEQFF; DNA: TGTGCCAGCAGTTCACAGGGCTCAAGGTGGAATGAGCAGTTCTTC
J: TRBJ2-6; D: .; size: .; V: TRBV28; CDR3: CATLGGAGANVLTF; DNA: TGTGCCACCCTAGGGGGTGCTGGGGCCAACGTCCTGACTTTC
J: TRBJ2-5; D: .; size: .; V: TRBV7-2; CDR3: CASSLASLIQGWGDQETQYF; DNA: TGTGCCAGCAGCTTAGCCTCCCTTATACAGGGATGGGGGGACCAAGAGACCCAGTACTTC
J: TRBJ2-1; D: TRBD2; size: few; V: TRBV2; CDR3: CASSPTGGGSRYNEQFF; DNA: TGTGCCAGCAGCCCCACCGGGGGAGGGTCGCGCTACAATGAGCAGTTCTTC
J: TRBJ2-7; D: .; size: .; V: TRBV29-1; CDR3: CSVWDSGVEQYF; DNA: TGCAGCGTTTGGGACTCGGGGGTCGAGCAGTACTTC
J: TRBJ2-5; D: TRBD1; size: .; V: TRBV7-6; CDR3: CASSGRDRETQYF; DNA: TGTGCCAGCAGCGGCCGGGACAGGGAGACCCAGTACTTC
J: TRBJ1-2; D: TRBD1; size: .; V: TRBV6-5; CDR3: CASSYSGQGLDYTF; DNA: TGTGCCAGCAGTTACTCAGGACAGGGACTTGACTACACCTTC
J: TRBJ2-2; D: .; size: few; V: TRBV3-1; CDR3: CASSRPGGDTNTGELFF; DNA: TGTGCCAGCAGCCGACCCGGAGGAGATACGAACACCGGGGAGCTGTTTTTT
J: TRBJ1-2; D: .; size: .; V: TRBV3-1; CDR3: CASSQTGNYGYTF; DNA: TGTGCCAGCAGCCAGACAGGAAACTATGGCTACACCTTC
J: TRBJ2-1; D: .; size: .; V: TRBV27; CDR3: CASSPGWGTSSYNEQFF; DNA: TGTGCCAGCAGCCCCGGGTGGGGAACGAGCTCCTACAATGAGCAGTTCTTC
J: TRBJ1-2; D: .; size: once; V: TRBV20-1; CDR3: CRARDLQASWGYTF; DNA: TGCAGGGCTAGAGATTTGCAGGCGTCCTGGGGCTACACCTTC